This is a list of T cell receptor beta chains from one sample in a study of CD8 T cells in ankylosing spondylitis. TCRdb analysed the 5' RACE reads with MiXCR anew, one entry per CDR3 protein. The table has hundreds of thousands of distinct CDR3 sequences, about 10% seen once. The specimen was blood, either unsorted or a sorted T cell fraction (not recorded which). The receptors originated from a male donor with ankylosing spondylitis. Both conserved end residues are trimmed from each CDR3. Fields, in order: V gene, J gene, CDR3 protein.

TRBV5-1	TRBJ1-2	ASSPGTESYT
TRBV20-1	TRBJ2-6	SAEGRSGANVLT
TRBV7-2	TRBJ2-4	ASSSKGIKNIQY
TRBV7-2	TRBJ1-1	ASSLAADRRRAF
TRBV19	TRBJ1-2	ASSSGQRLYGYT
TRBV20-1	TRBJ2-7	SARIGTGVYEQY
TRBV5-6	TRBJ2-3	ASSLDPSTDTQY
TRBV6-1	TRBJ2-1	ASGRPSAYNEQF
TRBV4-2	TRBJ2-2	ASSLGAGGYTGELF
TRBV6-2/TRBV6-3	TRBJ2-1	ASSYSIVATTYNEQF
TRBV29-1	TRBJ1-4	SVQGTATNEKLF
TRBV6-2/TRBV6-3	TRBJ1-1	ASSYTGQGFITEAF
TRBV7-3	TRBJ2-1	ASSSAGDTYNEQF
TRBV20-1	TRBJ2-1	SASPFGPSSYNEQF
TRBV7-9	TRBJ1-1	ASSPGTGTTEAF
TRBV29-1	TRBJ2-5	SVDRDQETQY
TRBV29-1	TRBJ2-5	SVDRGLAGRETQY
TRBV5-1	TRBJ1-1	ASSLDRGNTEAF
TRBV20-1	TRBJ1-5	SARPDWGALRGNQPQH
TRBV10-3	TRBJ1-1	AISVSGQRNTEAF
TRBV20-1	TRBJ2-5	SAREDSASETQY
TRBV5-1	TRBJ2-7	ASSLEGIREQY
TRBV7-9	TRBJ2-1	ASSLVVRAWRDNEQF
TRBV27	TRBJ1-3	ASSLVYSGNTIY
TRBV7-9	TRBJ2-5	ASSRGQGVAETQY
TRBV7-2	TRBJ2-3	ASSLASTSSADTQY
TRBV12-3/TRBV12-4	TRBJ1-2	ASSFSGYGYT
TRBV7-2	TRBJ2-5	ASSQTGGWVETQY
TRBV7-2	TRBJ2-7	ASSLRQQESEQY
TRBV6-1	TRBJ1-1	ASTLQPGSNTEAF
TRBV20-1	TRBJ2-7	SARPRVKPGYEQY
TRBV7-9	TRBJ2-2	ASSLATGTTGELF
TRBV29-1	TRBJ2-7	SVVGQEGGRDEQY
TRBV20-1	TRBJ1-1	SAWTGANTEAF
TRBV20-1	TRBJ1-2	SAARSQGYT
TRBV7-2	TRBJ2-1	ASSYGPTGEQF
TRBV5-6	TRBJ1-2	ASSSRATRDYGYT
TRBV10-1	TRBJ2-7	ASSGLAGGPPYEQY
TRBV20-1	TRBJ2-1	SARSLANEQF
TRBV20-1	TRBJ1-1	SARRRSMNTEAF
TRBV30	TRBJ2-7	ALSADRAYEQY
TRBV20-1	TRBJ1-1	SAPRAPANAEAF
TRBV20-1	TRBJ2-7	SAMGRSGEQY
TRBV4-1	TRBJ1-3	ASSQVPFRGPGNTIY
TRBV20-1	TRBJ1-4	SAHHTGAKLF
TRBV5-1	TRBJ2-6	ASSLDGISGANVLT
TRBV5-1	TRBJ2-3	ASSLGQAWDTQY
TRBV5-1	TRBJ2-2	ASSKDTNTGELF
TRBV20-1	TRBJ2-2	SVQGRKTGELF
TRBV7-2	TRBJ1-5	ASSLPFSSNQPQH
TRBV6-5	TRBJ2-5	ASSYSDRGLVETQY